Each of the 2 T cell receptor beta chains below was sequenced from the same sample in a study of shared clonotypes between healthy human individuals. Produced via immunoSEQ multiplex PCR; TCRdb's table is partial and in-frame only. The table includes roughly 2.1 million clones, 85% to 95% detected once. It was CD45RO-negative cells, positively selected for CCR7, that made up naive CD8 cells, with terminally differentiated effector memory CD45RA+ cells excluded. Input material: naive CD8+ T cells from PBMCs. The origin of the receptors is a young man in good health. Some clones in this sample may be carry-over from other donors' samples.

The V gene is TRBV9, the J gene TRBJ1-3, with D unresolved. Germline V gene lookup returns CDR1 SGDLS and CDR2 YYNGEE. Trimming shortened V by 1 base and J by 8 bases, and 16 bases separated the two germline ends. The CDR3 extends over 15 amino acids. The CDR3 DNA reads as TGTGCCAGCAGCGTAAGCCACCGCCTCGGGGACACCATATATTTT. It codes for CASSVSHRLGDTIYF.

The chain couples TRBV9 to TRBJ1-2; maybe TRBD1 (6 bases). This CDR3 has 15 residues. Looked up from germline, CDR1 is SGDLS and CDR2 is YYNGEE. Trimming cost V 0 bases and J 6 bases, with 15 bases left between them. The CDR3 region has the DNA TGTGCCAGCAGCGTAGTGGTGGCAGGGGCGAATGGCTACACCTTC. Translated, it gives CASSVVVAGANGYTF.